This T cell receptor (beta chain) emerged from a study of T-cell reconstitution after alpha-beta-depleted transplantation in children (TCRdb year 2016). At the level of the whole study: Using TCR repertoire profiling, the study followed T-cell immune reconstitution in a quantitative way in children after TCRalphabeta/CD19-depleted allogeneic hematopoietic cell transplantation.

This clonotype showed up just a few times. Its target antigen remains unknown. No much larger clone exists at a distance of one base, and base qualities are not known. The protocol used for the library was PCR. TCRdb shows the sequencer as Illumina HiSeq 2500. To normalize quantification of the TCRbeta repertoire, the TCR libraries were built with molecular barcoding that relied on unique molecular identifiers. Clones were called with MiXCR by TCRdb after fastp trimmed the public reads at Q25, and only in-frame beta chains were retained. When rows share a CDR3 protein, they turn into one entry using the most common DNA and genes. The sample table records roughly 200,000 distinct CDR3 sequences; 6% to 7% of these occur just once. Roughly 3% of the sample lies in the top ten. The CDR3, from cysteine to phenylalanine, totals 14 residues. Only CDR3 DNA is held: 42 bases, read in frame from base 1. Unmatched junction bases come to 6, with V trimmed by 3 bases and J by 4 bases. For CDR1 and CDR2, the germline V gene lists SGHRS and YFSETQ.

The starting material was PBMCs from the stem cell graft donor, obtained from the stem cell graft. Recombination connected TRBV5-1 to TRBJ1-2; 7 central bases correspond to TRBD1. This receptor was identified in a human donor who donated a stem cell graft to a child with Wiskott-Aldrich syndrome. The CDR3: CASSSGTAFYGYTF. The sequenced DNA: TGCGCCAGCAGCTCTGGGACAGCCTTCTATGGCTACACCTTC.